Presented here are 32 T cell receptor beta chains from one specimen sequenced in a study of Ad26.COV2.S vaccination and SARS-CoV-2 variants. Profiling relied on immunoSEQ multiplex PCR, and the TCRdb table lists in-frame clones only, not all of them. The sample includes around 450,000 clones, 89% of them seen just once. The sample's treatment: 15 to 20 received Ad26.COV2.S at low or high dose, single or two shots; several received placebo; per-sample allocation not given. On day 63 after the first injection, vaccine and placebo recipients gave samples. This sample comprised peripheral blood, obtained in a trial of Ad26.COV2.S vaccine versus placebo. Receptors were obtained from a person aged 18-60 years who received the Ad26.COV2.S COVID-19 vaccine or a placebo.

This clone showed up many times. V gene TRBV6-5 combines with J gene TRBJ2-7, with 11 bases identical to TRBD1. CDR3 length: 14 amino acids. J gave up 7 bases and V 6 bases, and 8 bases lay outside the gene matches. Germline-derived CDR1 and CDR2 are MNHEY and SVGAGI. CDR3 DNA sequence: TGTGCCAGCAGAATCGGACAGGGGGCTTGGGAGCAGTACTTC. Translating gives CASRIGQGAWEQYF.

In its sample, this clone was seen once. V and J are TRBV2 and TRBJ1-6; tentatively, D is TRBD1 (6 bases). Trimming took off 3 bases at V and 6 bases at J, with 9 bases between the two ends. The CDR3 is 14 amino acids. Germline assignment: CDR1 SNHLY and CDR2 FYNNEI. The CDR3 reads CASSERTANSPLHF. The CDR3 coding sequence is TGTGCCAGCAGTGAGCGGACAGCTAATTCACCCCTCCACTTT.

V usage is TRBV7-2 and J usage is TRBJ2-3, with TRBD1 matching 8 bases. Germline assignment: CDR1 SGHTA and CDR2 FQGNSA. Trimming at V came to 2 bases and at J to 6 bases, leaving 7 bases not matched to a gene. The CDR3 totals 15 residues. In nucleotides, the CDR3 is TGTGCCAGCAGCTTAACAAACCGGGACAGGGATACGCAGTATTTT. Translated, it gives CASSLTNRDRDTQYF. Using reference TRBV7-2 and TRBJ2-3 for the parts outside the CDR3, the full variable domain is GAGVSQSPSNKVTEKGKDVELRCDPISGHTALYWYRQSLGQGLEFLIYFQGNSAPDKSGLPSDRFSAERTGGSVSTLTIQRTQQEDSAVYLCASSLTNRDRDTQYFGPGTRLTVL.

The chain combines TRBV7-9 with TRBJ2-1; TRBD1 matches at 11 bases. The CDR3 loop spans 16 amino acids. Germline V gene sequence: CDR1 SEHNR, CDR2 FQNEAQ (reference sequence). The V segment lost 6 bases and the J segment 5 bases; nucleotides outside the gene matches: 9. The CDR3 loop reads CASSPRTGGVDNEQFF. The CDR3 DNA reads as TGTGCCAGCAGTCCTCGGACAGGGGGCGTCGACAATGAGCAGTTCTTC.

V usage is TRBV6-6 and J usage is TRBJ2-1; weak D call: TRBD2 (7 bases). The CDR3 is 14 residues long. The germline V and J ends were trimmed by 2 bases and 9 bases, with 14 bases remaining between them. Germline CDR1 MNHNY, CDR2 SVGAGI (reference sequence). CDR3 DNA sequence: TGTGCCAGCAGTTACGGGGGGGGGCAGGGTGAGCAGTTCTTC. Its translation: CASSYGGGQGEQFF.

The J gene is TRBJ1-5, the V gene TRBV6-5; tentative D call: TRBD1 (5 bases). This CDR3 has 15 amino acids. The V gene's germline CDR1 is MNHEY and CDR2 SVGAGI. Trimming stripped 6 bases from V and 4 bases from J, with 16 bases between. The chain's CDR3 is CASSLQGAPNQPQHF. CDR3 DNA sequence: TGTGCCAGCAGCTTGCAGGGTGCCCCTAATCAGCCCCAGCATTTT.

The rearrangement links TRBV7-3 to TRBJ1-2, with D hard to call. This CDR3 is 13 amino acids long. V dropped 5 bases and J dropped 5 bases, with 12 bases sitting between them. Looked up from germline, CDR1 is SGHTA and CDR2 is FQGTGA. CDR3 region: CASSRLPRYGYTF. The CDR3 nucleotides read TGTGCCAGCAGCCGACTTCCCCGATATGGCTACACCTTC.

The chain combines TRBV19 with TRBJ1-4, with D maybe TRBD1 (6 bases). The V and J ends lost 7 bases and 5 bases respectively, with 14 bases between them. The CDR3 has 14 amino acids. CDR1 and CDR2 from the germline V gene are LNHDA and SQIVND (reference sequence). CDR3 DNA sequence: TGTGCCAGTAACTTCAGGGGCAAGAATGAAAAACTGTTTTTT. Residues: CASNFRGKNEKLFF.

The gene calls are TRBV25-1 and TRBJ1-1, with 11 bases aligning to TRBD1. The germline V gene encodes CDR1 MGHDK and CDR2 SYGVNS. J lost 4 bases, V lost 4 bases, and 14 bases had no gene match. The CDR3 is made up of 18 amino acids. The CDR3 here is CASSAPLGQGARGTEAFF. In nucleotides, the CDR3 is TGTGCCAGCAGTGCGCCCCTCGGACAGGGGGCGCGGGGCACTGAAGCTTTCTTT.

The chain joins TRBV7-2 to TRBJ2-1; D possibly corresponds to TRBD1 (6 bases). The V end lost 5 bases, the J end lost 6 bases, and 17 bases lay between the germline ends. The CDR3 is made up of 15 amino acids. The V gene's germline CDR1 is SGHTA and CDR2 FQGNSA. The CDR3 region is CASSPNREKGNEQFF. CDR3 nucleotides: TGTGCCAGCAGCCCAAACAGGGAAAAGGGCAATGAGCAGTTCTTC.

This chain uses TRBV9 with TRBJ1-2, with a weak D call TRBD1 (5 bases). V dropped 2 bases and J dropped 6 bases, with 17 bases sitting between them. The CDR3 is 15 amino acids. Germline-derived CDR1 and CDR2 are SGDLS and YYNGEE. The CDR3 bases are TGTGCCAGCAGCGTCGGGACGTTGGCTGGTGATGGCTACACCTTC. Translation gives CASSVGTLAGDGYTF.

V gene TRBV13 combines with J gene TRBJ2-3; TRBD2 is a possible D gene (5 bases). Trimming stripped 4 bases from V and 0 bases from J, with 11 bases between. The length of the CDR3 is 15 residues. Germline CDR1 and CDR2: PRHDT and FYEKMQ (reference sequence). CDR3 bases: TGTGCCAGCAGCTCCGGCGGGCCTAGCACAGATACGCAGTATTTT. Translated: CASSSGGPSTDTQYF.

V usage is TRBV10-3 and J usage is TRBJ2-3; D is perhaps TRBD2 (6 bases). The V and J ends lost 6 bases and 0 bases respectively, with 10 bases between them. This CDR3 has 14 residues. CDR1 is ENHRY, CDR2 SYGVKD, per germline. The CDR3 protein is CAIRTGGSTDTQYF. CDR3 bases: TGTGCCATCAGGACCGGGGGAAGCACAGATACGCAGTATTTT.

In nucleotides, the CDR3 is TGCAGCGTTGAAGGGGCCGGGACGAACACTGAAGCTTTCTTT. Translated, it gives CSVEGAGTNTEAFF. The chain employs TRBV29-1 and TRBJ1-1; a possible D gene is TRBD1 (5 bases). V lost 1 base, J lost 1 base, and 10 bases lay in between. CDR1 and CDR2 from the germline V gene are SQVTM and ANQGSEA. The CDR3 runs to 14 residues.

This chain joins TRBV28 and TRBJ2-7, with 10 bases identical to TRBD1. Per the germline V gene, CDR1 is MDHEN and CDR2 is SYDVKM. The trim removed 7 bases at V and 1 base at J, leaving 7 bases unmatched. The CDR3 spans 15 residues. CDR3 in amino acids: CASTQWGQGSYEQYF. The CDR3 bases are TGTGCCAGCACCCAGTGGGGACAGGGGTCCTACGAGCAGTACTTC.

V is TRBV18 and J is TRBJ1-1; TRBD1 matches 9 bases. Trimming took 4 bases from V and 10 from J; bases not matched to a gene: 16. Germline CDR1 and CDR2: KGHSH and LQKENI. The CDR3 has 16 amino acids. The DNA of the CDR3 is TGTGCCAGCTCACGCGAACCCGGGACAGGGACCTTACGAGCTTTCTTT. Translating gives CASSREPGTGTLRAFF.

Comment on this clone: In the same sample, other DNA sequences code for this CDR3. The rearrangement links TRBV11-2 to TRBJ2-7, with unresolved D. CDR1 SGHAT and CDR2 FQNNGV come from the germline V gene. The CDR3 sequence is 11 residues long. V lost 3 bases and J 4 bases, leaving 4 bases between the germline ends. CDR3 loop: CASSLDYEQYF. Written as DNA, the CDR3 is TGTGCCAGCAGCTTGGATTACGAGCAGTACTTC.

The chain uses TRBV7-2 and TRBJ2-2; D gene ambiguous. Germline V gene data show CDR1 as SGHTA and CDR2 as FQGNSA. The ends were cut back, 3 bases at V and 0 bases at J, with 8 bases in the middle. There are 15 residues in the CDR3. In DNA, the CDR3 is TGTGCCAGCAGCTTCCAGTCGACGAACACCGGGGAGCTGTTTTTT. This gives the protein CASSFQSTNTGELFF.

The chain's CDR3 is CASSFSGWGGEKLFF. The CDR3 region has the DNA TGTGCCAGCAGTTTCTCCGGTTGGGGCGGTGAAAAACTGTTTTTT. The chain uses TRBV6-5 and TRBJ1-4; the D gene is possibly TRBD1 (5 bases). Germline assignment: CDR1 MNHEY and CDR2 SVGAGI. V was clipped by 4 bases and J by 7 bases, with 16 bases between them. This CDR3 comprises 15 residues.

This chain uses TRBV12-3 or TRBV12-4 with TRBJ2-1, with D maybe TRBD1 (6 bases). V was pared by 3 bases and J by 4 bases, with 7 bases between. This CDR3 has 13 residues. The CDR3 DNA reads TGTGCCAGCAGTTTGGGGGCGTACAATGAGCAGTTCTTC. Its translation: CASSLGAYNEQFF.

The chain recombines TRBV4-1 with TRBJ2-6, with D possibly TRBD2 on 6 matching bases. The CDR3 sequence is 17 residues long. Deletions cut 0 bases from V and 2 bases from J, with 11 bases between. Germline assignment: CDR1 MGHRA and CDR2 YSYEKL. CDR3 bases: TGCGCCAGCAGCCAAGATTGGGCTAGCGCTGGGGCCAACGTCCTGACTTTC. It codes for CASSQDWASAGANVLTF.

The V call is TRBV6-5, the J call TRBJ2-1; the match to TRBD2 covers 8 bases. Germline V lookup: CDR1 MNHEY, CDR2 SVGAGI. There are 14 residues in the CDR3. V shed 6 bases and J 8 bases; nucleotides not matched to a gene: 9. CDR3 sequence (DNA): TGTGCCAGCAGGAATCCGGGGGGGCCCCATGAGCAGTTCTTC. It translates to CASRNPGGPHEQFF.

The genes are TRBV6-2 or TRBV6-3 and TRBJ2-1; TRBD2 matches at 9 bases. CDR1 and CDR2 (germline): MNHEY, SVGEGT. This CDR3 has 14 amino acids. V dropped 3 bases and J dropped 8; count of bases not matched to a gene: 5. The CDR3 DNA reads TGTGCCAGCAGTTATCGGCGGGGGGGTGATGAGCAGTTCTTC. It specifies CASSYRRGGDEQFF.

The rearrangement uses TRBV19 and TRBJ2-7; the D is unclear. This CDR3 is 15 amino acids long. Germline assignment: CDR1 LNHDA and CDR2 SQIVND (reference sequence). Trimming took 1 base from V and 1 from J, leaving 11 bases between them. The CDR3 DNA reads as TGTGCCAGTAGTATAGCCCCTCAGGCGTCCTACGAGCAGTACTTC. Amino acid sequence: CASSIAPQASYEQYF.

V is TRBV27 and J is TRBJ1-6; D perhaps matches TRBD1 (6 bases). CDR3 size: 15 residues. Trimming shortened V by 3 bases and J by 8 bases, and 14 bases separated the two germline ends. Germline loops: CDR1 MNHEY, CDR2 SMNVEV (reference sequence). Here the CDR3 reads CASSFLGGGDSPLHF. The CDR3 nucleotides read TGTGCCAGCAGTTTTCTAGGGGGTGGGGATTCACCCCTCCACTTT.

This chain joins TRBV28 and TRBJ2-5; D is unresolved. This CDR3 has 13 residues. Germline lookup yields CDR1 MDHEN and CDR2 SYDVKM. V lost 2 bases, J lost 7 bases, and 11 bases lay in between. CDR3 sequence reads: CASSLAGLGTQYF. CDR3 nucleotide sequence: TGTGCCAGCAGTTTAGCTGGGTTAGGGACCCAGTACTTC. The full variable domain, in which reference TRBV28 and TRBJ2-5 provide the parts outside the CDR3, is DVKVTQSSRYLVKRTGEKVFLECVQDMDHENMFWYRQDPGLGLRLIYFSYDVKMKEKGDIPEGYSVSREKKERFSLILESASTNQTSMYLCASSLAGLGTQYFGPGTRLLVL.

V and J are TRBV3-1 (or the pseudogene TRBV3-2) and TRBJ2-3; D might be TRBD2 (6 bases). Germline lookup yields CDR1 LGHDT and CDR2 YNNKEL (reference sequence). The CDR3 contains 13 residues. The ends were cut back, 0 bases at V and 10 bases at J, with 11 bases in the middle. The CDR3 loop is CASSQEGGFSQYF. In DNA, the CDR3 is TGTGCCAGCAGCCAAGAAGGAGGGTTCTCGCAGTATTTT.

In this sample, this clone turned up once. J is TRBJ2-5 and V is TRBV7-2, with no clear D. The germline gives CDR1 SGHTA, CDR2 FQGNSA. V gave up 3 bases and J gave up 1 base, with 15 bases separating them. The CDR3 is 16 residues long. The CDR3 here is CASSFRKGMRQETQYF. CDR3 coding DNA: TGTGCCAGCAGCTTTAGGAAGGGTATGCGCCAAGAGACCCAGTACTTC.

The chain links TRBV30 to TRBJ2-2; D tentatively fits TRBD1 or TRBD2 (7 bases each). CDR3 length: 14 residues. The germline V gene encodes CDR1 GTSNPN and CDR2 SVGIG (reference sequence). V gave up 4 bases and J gave up 3 bases, with 12 bases separating them. The CDR3 sequence is CAWNQGGYTGELFF. The CDR3 coding sequence is TGTGCCTGGAACCAGGGGGGGTACACCGGGGAGCTGTTTTTT.

This clone has just one count. The chain links TRBV19 to TRBJ1-2; 11 bases map to TRBD1. CDR1 LNHDA and CDR2 SQIVND come from the germline V gene (reference sequence). The CDR3 is 17 residues long. J gave up 4 bases and V 5 bases, and 12 bases lay outside the gene matches. CDR3 DNA sequence: TGTGCCAGTAGTCCACCCCTCTGGACAGGGGGCGGCTATGGCTACACCTTC. Its protein product is CASSPPLWTGGGYGYTF. The full variable domain, with the rest looked up from reference TRBV19 and TRBJ1-2, is DGGITQSPKYLFRKEGQNVTLSCEQNLNHDAMYWYRQDPGQGLRLIYYSQIVNDFQKGDIAEGYSVSREKKESFPLTVTSAQKNPTAFYLCASSPPLWTGGGYGYTFGSGTRLTVV.

The chain couples TRBV7-9 to TRBJ1-5, with a tentative D call TRBD1 (5 bases). The CDR3 contains 13 residues. With 5 bases removed from V and 9 bases from J, the gap between germline ends came to 14 bases. From germline, CDR1 is SEHNR and CDR2 FQNEAQ (reference sequence). The CDR3 DNA sequence: TGTGCCAGCAGCACCGACAGCCTATGGCCCCAGCATTTT. Amino acids: CASSTDSLWPQHF. Supplemented by reference TRBV7-9 and TRBJ1-5, the full variable domain reads DTGVSQNPRHKITKRGQNVTFRCDPISEHNRLYWYRQTLGQGPEFLTYFQNEAQLEKSRLLSDRFSAERPKGSFSTLEIQRTEQGDSAMYLCASSTDSLWPQHFGDGTRLSIL.

This clone was counted a single time. One junction end does not reproduce the germline sequence, and a read error may be involved. V usage is TRBV20-1 and J usage is TRBJ2-1; 12 positions match TRBD1. Per the germline V gene, CDR1 is DFQATT and CDR2 is SNEGSKA (reference sequence). CDR3 length: 11 amino acids. The CDR3 DNA is TGCAGTGCTAGAGACCGGGACAGGGGGCTCTTC. Protein sequence: CSARDRDRGLF.